Below are 9 T cell receptor beta chains sequenced from a single sample in a study of cytomegalovirus exposure and HLA in healthy donors. A multiplex PCR was run with 60 Vbeta primers and 13 Jbeta primers. TCRdb's copy holds only in-frame clones and misses some; the assay was immunoSEQ multiplex PCR. The repertoire holds 110,000 or so clones, with 82% as singletons. Material for sequencing was PBMCs. The source of these receptors is a woman between 18 and 29 years old in good health and CMV-seronegative.

The rearrangement links TRBV30 to TRBJ1-6; 8 bases map to TRBD1. The CDR3 is 17 amino acids. Germline CDR1 and CDR2: GTSNPN and SVGIG (reference sequence). The V and J ends lost 5 bases and 5 bases, in that order; junction bases with no gene match: 14. DNA for the CDR3: TGTGCCTGGGACCGGGACAGGACAAAAGGTCATAATTCACCCCTCCACTTT. Its protein is CAWDRDRTKGHNSPLHF.

The V call is TRBV6-1, the J call TRBJ2-5; possible D gene TRBD2, 5 bases. The CDR3 runs to 12 residues. Germline lookup yields CDR1 MNHNS and CDR2 SASEGT. With 8 bases removed from V and 0 bases from J, the gap between germline ends came to 7 bases. Written as DNA, the CDR3 is TGTGCCAGCGGAGCGGACCAAGAGACCCAGTACTTC. Protein sequence: CASGADQETQYF.

The genes are TRBV5-4 and TRBJ2-7, with TRBD1 identical over 7 bases. The CDR3 totals 16 residues. Germline CDR1 is SGHNT and CDR2 is YYREEE (reference sequence). Trimming removed 0 bases from V and 1 base from J; junction bases left unmatched: 7. The CDR3 DNA sequence: TGTGCCAGCAGCTTGGACGGACAGGCCCCTTCCTACGAGCAGTACTTC. It translates to CASSLDGQAPSYEQYF.

This clone has just a few counts. The V call is TRBV19, the J call TRBJ1-5; D is ambiguous. V gave up 8 bases and J gave up 0 bases, with 8 bases separating them. Germline CDR1 LNHDA, CDR2 SQIVND (reference sequence). This CDR3 comprises 13 residues. The CDR3 reads CASGGNSNQPQHF. The DNA of the CDR3 is TGTGCCAGTGGCGGCAATAGCAATCAGCCCCAGCATTTT.

This sequence joins TRBV28 and TRBJ1-1; maybe TRBD1 (6 bases). Germline V lookup: CDR1 MDHEN, CDR2 SYDVKM. CDR3 size: 15 residues. Deletions cut 6 bases from V and 1 base from J, with 15 bases between. As DNA, the CDR3 is TGTGCCAGCAGCCTGACAGGTAGGCCGAACACTGAAGCTTTCTTT. The encoded protein is CASSLTGRPNTEAFF.

The chain combines TRBV2 with TRBJ2-5; TRBD1 is a possible D gene (6 bases). The J call may be in error: the DNA end matches TRBJ2-7 better. The germline V gene has CDR1 SNHLY and CDR2 FYNNEI. The CDR3 contains 14 residues. This chain's CDR3 is CASTPGHYSYEQYF. The CDR3 DNA follows: TGTGCCAGCACTCCGGGACACTACTCCTACGAGCAGTACTTC.

Here the CDR3 reads CASSFTRLAGGTDTQYF. The CDR3 DNA reads TGCGCCAGCAGCTTCACCCGACTAGCGGGGGGCACAGATACGCAGTATTTT. The rearrangement uses TRBV5-1 and TRBJ2-3, with TRBD2 matching over 12 bases. The germline V gene has CDR1 SGHRS and CDR2 YFSETQ. The CDR3 contains 17 residues. The ends lost 2 bases at V and 1 base at J; junction bases unmatched: 5.

This chain connects TRBV5-1 to TRBJ2-7; the match to TRBD1 covers 7 bases. Germline CDR1 reads SGHRS; CDR2 reads YFSETQ. This CDR3 region has 14 residues. Trimming took 4 bases from V and 2 from J; bases not matched to a gene: 6. The CDR3 loop reads CASSAGQVAYEQYF. CDR3 sequence (DNA): TGCGCCAGCAGCGCAGGACAGGTAGCCTACGAGCAGTACTTC.

This chain links TRBV5-6 with TRBJ2-3, with TRBD2 matching over 8 bases. Per germline, CDR1 SGHDT and CDR2 YYEEEE. This CDR3 comprises 14 residues. V shed 4 bases, J shed 9 bases, and the junction held 10 bases outside the gene matches. The CDR3 nucleotides read TGTGCCAGCAGCGCACCGGGGGGGGTCGGGACGCAGTATTTT. Its protein product is CASSAPGGVGTQYF.